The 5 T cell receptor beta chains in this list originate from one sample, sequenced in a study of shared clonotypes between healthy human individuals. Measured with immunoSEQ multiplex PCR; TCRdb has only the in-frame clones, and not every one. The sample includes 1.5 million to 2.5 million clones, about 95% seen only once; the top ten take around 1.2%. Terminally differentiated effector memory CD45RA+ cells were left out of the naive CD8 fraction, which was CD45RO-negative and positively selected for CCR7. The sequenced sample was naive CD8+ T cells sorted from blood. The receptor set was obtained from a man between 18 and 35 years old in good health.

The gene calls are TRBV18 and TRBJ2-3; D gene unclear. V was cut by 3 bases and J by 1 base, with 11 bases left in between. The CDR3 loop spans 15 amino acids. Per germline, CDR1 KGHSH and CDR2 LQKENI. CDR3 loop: CASSPSIGGTDTQYF. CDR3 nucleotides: TGTGCCAGCTCACCCTCTATCGGAGGCACAGATACGCAGTATTTT. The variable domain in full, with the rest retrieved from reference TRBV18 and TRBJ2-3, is NAGVMQNPRHLVRRRGQEARLRCSPMKGHSHVYWYRQLPEEGLKFMVYLQKENIIDESGMPKERFSAEFPKEGPSILRIQQVVRGDSAAYFCASSPSIGGTDTQYFGPGTRLTVL.

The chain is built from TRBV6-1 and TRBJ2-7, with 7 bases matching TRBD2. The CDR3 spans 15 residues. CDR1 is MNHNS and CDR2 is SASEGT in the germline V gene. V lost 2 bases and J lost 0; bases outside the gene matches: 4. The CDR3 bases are TGTGCCAGCAGTGAAAGGCGGGAGCCCTCCTACGAGCAGTACTTC. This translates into CASSERREPSYEQYF.

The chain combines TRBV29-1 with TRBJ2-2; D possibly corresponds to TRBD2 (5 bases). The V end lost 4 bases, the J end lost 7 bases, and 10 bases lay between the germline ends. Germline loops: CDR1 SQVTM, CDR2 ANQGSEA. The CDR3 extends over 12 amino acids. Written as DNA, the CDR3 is TGCAGCGTTGTTGGAGGTAGCGGGGAGCTGTTTTTT. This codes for CSVVGGSGELFF.

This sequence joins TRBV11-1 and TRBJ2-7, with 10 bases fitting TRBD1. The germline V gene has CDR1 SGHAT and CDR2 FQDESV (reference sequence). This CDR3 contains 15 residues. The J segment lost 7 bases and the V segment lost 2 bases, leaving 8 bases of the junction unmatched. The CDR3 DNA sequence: TGTGCCAGCAGCTTAATCGGGACAGGGGCGGATGAGCAGTACTTC. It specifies CASSLIGTGADEQYF.

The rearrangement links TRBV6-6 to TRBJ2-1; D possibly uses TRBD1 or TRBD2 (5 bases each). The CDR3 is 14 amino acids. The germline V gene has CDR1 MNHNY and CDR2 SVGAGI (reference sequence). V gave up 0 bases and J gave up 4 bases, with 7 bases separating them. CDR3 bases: TGTGCCAGCAGTTACTCGGGACCGTACAATGAGCAGTTCTTC. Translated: CASSYSGPYNEQFF.